Each of the 9 T cell receptor beta chains below was sequenced from the same sample in a study of blood T cell repertoires in COVID-19. The data were produced by immunoSEQ multiplex PCR, yet TCRdb's version contains in-frame clones alone and is incomplete. The table shows 120,000 to 150,000 clones, with around 87% occurring only once. The material sequenced was peripheral blood. The receptors come from a human donor in a cohort sampled during active COVID-19.

The chain is built from TRBV7-2 and TRBJ2-7; 9 bases agree with TRBD1. Germline V gene data show CDR1 as SGHTA and CDR2 as FQGNSA. V was clipped by 3 bases and J by 3 bases; unmatched bases: 6. This CDR3 has 15 amino acids. The CDR3 region has the DNA TGTGCCAGCAGCTTGGGACAGGGCCCATTCTACGAGCAGTACTTC. It translates to CASSLGQGPFYEQYF. The variable domain in full, completed from reference TRBV7-2 and TRBJ2-7, reads GAGVSQSPSNKVTEKGKDVELRCDPISGHTALYWYRQSLGQGLEFLIYFQGNSAPDKSGLPSDRFSAERTGGSVSTLTIQRTQQEDSAVYLCASSLGQGPFYEQYFGPGTRLTVT.

The chain joins TRBV5-6 to TRBJ2-5; 8 bases match TRBD2. Germline CDR1 SGHDT, CDR2 YYEEEE. The CDR3 runs 15 residues. J gave up 5 bases and V 6 bases, and 12 bases lay outside the gene matches. The CDR3 sequence is CASTPRGGLGETQYF. Here the CDR3 DNA reads TGTGCCAGCACCCCCCGCGGGGGGCTGGGGGAGACCCAGTACTTC. The complete variable domain, with remaining parts taken from reference TRBV5-6 and TRBJ2-5, reads DAGVTQSPTHLIKTRGQQVTLRCSPKSGHDTVSWYQQALGQGPQFIFQYYEEEERQRGNFPDRFSGHQFPNYSSELNVNALLLGDSALYLCASTPRGGLGETQYFGPGTRLLVL.

The chain recombines TRBV7-3 with TRBJ2-1; a weak D match, TRBD2 (5 bases). Trimming removed 2 bases at V and 7 bases at J, with 15 bases between. From germline, CDR1 is SGHTA and CDR2 FQGTGA. The CDR3 has 15 amino acids. The CDR3 coding sequence is TGTGCCAGCAGCTTATGGGGAGCTATTGTGAATGAGCAGTTCTTC. This gives the protein CASSLWGAIVNEQFF.

This rearrangement joins TRBV7-8 to TRBJ2-2, with 7 bases fitting TRBD1. This CDR3 has 16 residues. The trim removed 5 bases at V and 2 bases at J, leaving 8 bases unmatched. Per the germline V gene, CDR1 is SGHVS and CDR2 is FQNEAQ. The CDR3 DNA is TGTGCCAGCAGCCCCGACAGGGCCGCTAACACCGGGGAGCTGTTTTTT. Translated, it gives CASSPDRAANTGELFF.

This chain uses TRBV2 with TRBJ2-1, with 9 bases matching TRBD1. The V gene's germline CDR1 is SNHLY and CDR2 FYNNEI. The CDR3 contains 14 residues. The J segment lost 7 bases and the V segment lost 4 bases, leaving 5 bases of the junction unmatched. This CDR3 reads CASSVGGTGNEQFF. CDR3 nucleotide sequence: TGTGCCAGCAGTGTGGGGGGGACAGGGAATGAGCAGTTCTTC.

This sequence joins TRBV27 and TRBJ2-2; a weak D match, TRBD2 (5 bases). The germline V gene has CDR1 MNHEY and CDR2 SMNVEV (reference sequence). This CDR3 contains 16 residues. The germline V and J ends were trimmed by 5 bases and 1 base, with 14 bases remaining between them. The CDR3 sequence: CASSPSTGLNTGELFF. The CDR3 DNA reads TGTGCCAGCAGTCCCTCGACGGGATTGAACACCGGGGAGCTGTTTTTT.

The chain recombines TRBV18 with TRBJ2-1; TRBD2 aligns across 7 bases. CDR3 length: 13 amino acids. J gave up 10 bases and V 1 base, and 4 bases lay outside the gene matches. Germline V gives CDR1 KGHSH, CDR2 LQKENI. The CDR3 spells CASSPRDYGEQFF. The CDR3 nucleotides are TGTGCCAGCTCACCACGGGACTACGGGGAGCAGTTCTTC.

The chain links TRBV27 to TRBJ1-2, with 9 bases matching TRBD1. Germline V CDR1 and CDR2: MNHEY, SMNVEV (reference sequence). CDR3 length: 14 residues. V gave up 6 bases and J gave up 9 bases; unmatched junction bases: 11. The CDR3 protein is CASSEPGQGGRYTF. DNA of the CDR3: TGTGCCAGCAGCGAGCCGGGACAGGGAGGACGCTACACCTTC.

The CDR3 DNA follows: TGTGCCAGCAGAACCCCCGGAGGGCAAGAGACCCAGTACTTC. Amino acid sequence: CASRTPGGQETQYF. This chain uses TRBV6-5 with TRBJ2-5; a possible D gene is TRBD2 (6 bases). This CDR3 region has 14 residues. Germline V gene data show CDR1 as MNHEY and CDR2 as SVGAGI. Deletions cut 6 bases from V and 2 bases from J, with 13 bases between.